Given below is one T cell receptor beta chain in context. There are 18 residues in the CDR3. V was pared by 3 bases and J by 2 bases, with 15 bases of the junction left unmatched. Per germline, CDR1 SEHNR and CDR2 FQNEAQ (reference sequence). Uncontrolled infection, other autoimmune disease, pregnancy or lactation excluded patients. This entry is derived from a study of T cells in Graves' hyperthyroidism and ophthalmopathy. What was amplified from RNA transcripts were TCR beta CDR3 regions. The HTBI primer set drove a first-round RT-PCR of the TCR CDR3. Via MiXCR, TCRdb re-called the multiplex PCR reads, giving one row per CDR3 protein. The sample lists around 570,000 distinct CDR3 sequences, about 20% seen once, with about 50% in the top ten.

Sequencing used blood. The V gene is TRBV7-9, the J gene TRBJ2-5; TRBD2 matches 7 bases. The TCR sequence derives from a man aged 40-55 years with Graves' ophthalmopathy. The CDR3 is CASSFRPRRWEGQETQYF. The CDR3 DNA reads as TGTGCCAGCAGCTTTCGTCCAAGGAGGTGGGAGGGGCAAGAGACCCAGTACTTC.